This T cell receptor beta chain was captured by sequencing in a study of shared clonotypes between healthy human individuals. Study-wide results and caveats: In a few donors, roughly 5.2% of naive CD4 clonotypes appeared in common.

As for this clone: The target antigen is unknown.

The CDR3 runs 14 residues. Between the trimmed V and J ends, which lost 5 bases and 1 base, there was a span of 11 bases. Germline V gives CDR1 SGHTA, CDR2 FQGNSA. The authors distributed each subset's genomic DNA evenly over several immunoSEQ plates. The method was immunoSEQ multiplex PCR; TCRdb's version includes in-frame clones alone and lacks a portion of them. The table lists roughly 2.5 million clones, more than 90% of them singletons. The receptor was isolated from a man aged 18 to 35 in good health. The chain carries TRBV7-2 and TRBJ2-5; D possibly matches TRBD1 or TRBD2 (5 bases each). Input material: naive CD4+ T cells sorted from blood. Subset of the sample: CD45RA+ positively selected. The CDR3 bases are TGTGCCAGCAGCCGGGACGGGCCCCAAGAGACCCAGTACTTC. Its protein is CASSRDGPQETQYF.